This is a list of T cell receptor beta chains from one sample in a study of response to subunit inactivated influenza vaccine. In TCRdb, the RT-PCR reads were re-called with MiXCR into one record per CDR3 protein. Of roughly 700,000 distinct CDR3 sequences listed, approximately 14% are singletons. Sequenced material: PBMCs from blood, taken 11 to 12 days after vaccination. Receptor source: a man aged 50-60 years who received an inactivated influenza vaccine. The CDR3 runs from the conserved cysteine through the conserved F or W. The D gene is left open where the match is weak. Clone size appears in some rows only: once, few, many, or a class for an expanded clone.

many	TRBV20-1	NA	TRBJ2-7	TGCAGTGCTCCAGGTGGTAACTACGAGCAGTACTTC	CSAPGGNYEQYF
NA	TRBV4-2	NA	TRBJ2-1	TGTGCCAGCAGCCTAACCGGGACGGCAAACAATGAGCAGTTCTTC	CASSLTGTANNEQFF
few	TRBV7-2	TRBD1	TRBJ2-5	TGTGCCAGCAGCTTAGTAGGGACAGGGGGCTCAGAGACCCAGTACTTC	CASSLVGTGGSETQYF
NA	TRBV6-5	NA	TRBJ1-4	TGTGCCAGCAGTTCCACTAGCGGGAGAGGTGAAAAACTGTTTTTT	CASSSTSGRGEKLFF
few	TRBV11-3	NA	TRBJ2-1	TGTGCCAGCAGCTCTGGGGGACTCCCTGAAGATGAGCAGTTCTTC	CASSSGGLPEDEQFF
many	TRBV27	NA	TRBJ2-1	TGTGCCAGCAGCGTTTTCTCCTCCTCCTACAATGAGCAGTTCTTC	CASSVFSSSYNEQFF
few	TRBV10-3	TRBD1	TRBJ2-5	TGTGCCACCCAGGGGGTGACAGGGGGATCAGAGACCCAGTACTTC	CATQGVTGGSETQYF
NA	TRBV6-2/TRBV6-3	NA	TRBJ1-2	TGTGCCAGCAGTTCCCGTTGGCAGAACTATGGCTACACCTTC	CASSSRWQNYGYTF
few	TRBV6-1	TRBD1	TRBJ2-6	TGTGCCAGCAGGACAGGGACCTCTGGGGCCAACGTCCTGACTTTC	CASRTGTSGANVLTF
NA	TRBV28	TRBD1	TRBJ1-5	TGTGCCAGCAGTTTATCTTTCGCGGTTACAGGGGACAATCAGCCCCAGCATTTT	CASSLSFAVTGDNQPQHF
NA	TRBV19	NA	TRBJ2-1	TGTGCCAGTAGTAAGTCACCGATTTATGAGCAGTTCTTC	CASSKSPIYEQFF
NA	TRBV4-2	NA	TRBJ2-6	TGTGCCAGCAGCCAAGATAGGGATTACTCTGGGGCCAACGTCCTGACTTTC	CASSQDRDYSGANVLTF
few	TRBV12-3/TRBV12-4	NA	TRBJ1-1	TGTGCCAGCAGTTTTCAGGAGATGAACACTGAAGCTTTCTTT	CASSFQEMNTEAFF
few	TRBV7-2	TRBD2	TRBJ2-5	TGTGCCAGCAGCTTAGAGCGGACTAGCGGGAGGCTGGAGACCCAGTACTTC	CASSLERTSGRLETQYF
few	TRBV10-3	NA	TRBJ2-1	TGTGCCATCAGGGGCAGGTCGGACAATGAGCAGTTCTTC	CAIRGRSDNEQFF
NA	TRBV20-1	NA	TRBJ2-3	TGCAGTGCATCCGCTAGCGAGGTTAGCACAGATACGCAGTATTTT	CSASASEVSTDTQYF
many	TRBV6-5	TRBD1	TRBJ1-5	TGTGCCAGCAGTTCCATCCGGACAGGGCCGGATCAGCCCCAGCATTTT	CASSSIRTGPDQPQHF
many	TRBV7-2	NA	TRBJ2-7	TGTGCCAGCAGCCGCCGTTACGGCTACGAGCAGTACTTC	CASSRRYGYEQYF
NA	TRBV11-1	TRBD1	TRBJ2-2	TGTGCCAGCAGCTCTAGTCTCAGGGGGCAAATTGATCGGAGCACCGGGGAGCTGTTTTTT	CASSSSLRGQIDRSTGELFF
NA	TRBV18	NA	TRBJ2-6	TGTGCCAGCTCACCACGGTTGACTGGGGCCAACGTCCTGACTTTC	CASSPRLTGANVLTF
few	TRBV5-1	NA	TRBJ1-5	TGCGCCAGCAGCCGCACCGGGGCTAGCAATCAGCCCCAGCATTTT	CASSRTGASNQPQHF
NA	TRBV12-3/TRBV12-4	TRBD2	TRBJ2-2	TGTGCCAGCAGTTTGGGAAGCGGGGGGGCGGGGGAGCTGTTTTTT	CASSLGSGGAGELFF
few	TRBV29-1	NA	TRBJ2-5	TGCAGCGTCGGCGACAGTTTGTTGGCCCAGTACTTC	CSVGDSLLAQYF
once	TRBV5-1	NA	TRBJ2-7	TGCGCCAGCAGCTTGTTAGGAGGGGGTTACGAGCAGTACTTC	CASSLLGGGYEQYF
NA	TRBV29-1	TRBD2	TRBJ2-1	TGCAGCGTTGACCCAAGCGGGGCGGGGAATGAGCAGTTCTTC	CSVDPSGAGNEQFF
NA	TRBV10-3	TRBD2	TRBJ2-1	TGTGCCATCAGTGACAGGGGGCGGCGGGGACTAGCGGGATACAATGAGCAGTTCTTC	CAISDRGRRGLAGYNEQFF
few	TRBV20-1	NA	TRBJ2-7	TGCAGTCCAGGGAGAGGGGCGGCCTACGAGCAGTACTTC	CSPGRGAAYEQYF
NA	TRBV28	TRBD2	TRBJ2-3	TGTGCCAGCAGCCTGGCCTCACTAGCGGGGTTTGGGGATACGCAGTATTTT	CASSLASLAGFGDTQYF
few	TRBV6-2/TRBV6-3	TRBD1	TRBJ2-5	TGTGCCAGCAGGAGGGGACAGCGAGAGACCCAGTACTTC	CASRRGQRETQYF
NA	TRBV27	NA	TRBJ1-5	TGTGCCAGCAGTAGGGGACTTCCCAATCAGCCCCAGCATTTT	CASSRGLPNQPQHF
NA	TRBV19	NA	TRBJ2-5	TGTGCCAACCCACTACATTCCCGAGAGACCCAGTACTTC	CANPLHSRETQYF
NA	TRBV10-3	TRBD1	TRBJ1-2	TGTGCCACCGGGACAGGGCTCGCCGTTAGAAATGGCTACACCTTC	CATGTGLAVRNGYTF
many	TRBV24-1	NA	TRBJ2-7	TGTGCCACCAGTGATGCCGGGATCTACGAGCAGTACTTC	CATSDAGIYEQYF
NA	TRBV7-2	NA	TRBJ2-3	TGTGCCAGCAGCTTAGATTTGGGAGGTACGCAGTATTTT	CASSLDLGGTQYF
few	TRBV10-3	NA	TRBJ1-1	TGTGCCATCAGTGGGGGAGACGGGAGGAACACTGAAGCTTTCTTT	CAISGGDGRNTEAFF
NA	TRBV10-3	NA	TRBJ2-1	TGTGCCATCAGGGGGAACCCCAATGAGCAGTTCTTC	CAIRGNPNEQFF
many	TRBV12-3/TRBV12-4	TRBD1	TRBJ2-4	TGTGCCAGCAGTTTCTCAGGGGGCGGAAACATTCAGTACTTC	CASSFSGGGNIQYF
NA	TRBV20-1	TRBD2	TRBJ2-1	TGCAGTGCTAAGGATCTAGCGGGATCCTATGAGCAGTTCTTC	CSAKDLAGSYEQFF
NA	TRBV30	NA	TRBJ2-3	TGTGCCTGGAGTGCATTAAGAACTAGCACAGATACGCAGTATTTT	CAWSALRTSTDTQYF
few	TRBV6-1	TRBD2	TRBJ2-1	TGTGCCAGCCGCTCTAGCGGGGGGTTTTATACTGAGCAGTTCTTC	CASRSSGGFYTEQFF
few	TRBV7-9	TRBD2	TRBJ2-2	TGTGCCAGCAGCCCACTAGCGGGAGGAAAGACCGGGGAGCTGTTTTTT	CASSPLAGGKTGELFF
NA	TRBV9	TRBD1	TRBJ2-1	TGTGCCAGCAGCGCCTTGACAGGGGCGGGTGAGCAGTTCTTC	CASSALTGAGEQFF
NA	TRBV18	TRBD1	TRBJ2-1	TGTGCCAGCTCACCGTCCCCGGGACAGGGCCACAATGAGCAGTTCTTC	CASSPSPGQGHNEQFF
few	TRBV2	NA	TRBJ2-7	TGTGCCAGCAGGAAGGGACTCTCGATCTCCTACGAGCAGTACTTC	CASRKGLSISYEQYF
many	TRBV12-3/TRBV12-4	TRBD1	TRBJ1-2	TGTGCCAGCAGTCCCGCGAACAGGGGGAGTCACTATGGCTACACCTTC	CASSPANRGSHYGYTF
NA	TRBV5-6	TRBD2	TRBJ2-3	TGTGCCAGCAGCTCTTCTAGCGGGACTGGCACAGATACGCAGTATTTT	CASSSSSGTGTDTQYF
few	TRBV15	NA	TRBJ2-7	TGTGCCACCAGCAGACGGACAGAAAACTACGAGCAGTACTTC	CATSRRTENYEQYF
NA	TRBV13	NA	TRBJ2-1	TGTGCCAGCAGCTTAGTGGAAAGCCTCATGAATGAGCAGTTCTTC	CASSLVESLMNEQFF
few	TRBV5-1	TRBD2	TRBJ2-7	TGCGCCAGCAGCTTGGCCGGGGGACTAGGGATGAACGAGCAGTACTTC	CASSLAGGLGMNEQYF
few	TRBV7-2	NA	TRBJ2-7	TGTGCCAGCAGCTTAGTGGGGGGTATAAACTACGAGCAGTACTTC	CASSLVGGINYEQYF
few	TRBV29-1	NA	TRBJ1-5	TGCAGCGGGGGGGAATCTAGCAATCAGCCCCAGCATTTT	CSGGESSNQPQHF
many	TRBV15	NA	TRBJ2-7	TGTGCCACCAGCAGAGATTCCATCTCCTCCTACGAGCAGTACTTC	CATSRDSISSYEQYF
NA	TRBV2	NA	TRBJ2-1	TGTGCCAGCACAAGCACAAGGTCTGAGCAGTTCTTC	CASTSTRSEQFF